The clone carrying this T cell receptor beta chain was counted only a few times. This CDR3 comprises 16 residues. CDR1 LNHNV and CDR2 YYDKDF come from the germline V gene (reference sequence). The J segment lost 3 bases and the V segment lost 5 bases, leaving 9 bases of the junction unmatched. TCRdb itself ran the 5' RACE reads through MiXCR, one entry per CDR3 protein. The table has approximately 350,000 distinct CDR3 sequences, around 14% seen once. This entry is derived from a study of T-cell memory formation after mild COVID-19. Across the study: TCR clusters largely stayed donor specific.

V is TRBV15 and J is TRBJ2-2, with 7 bases identical to TRBD1. This TCR came from a man aged 18 to 30 who had mild COVID-19 (a few samples of this study predate the infection). Cell type and time point are not known. The sequenced sample was PBMCs or a T cell subset sorted from them (not recorded which). The CDR3 spells CATSLQTGPDTGELFF. CDR3 nucleotide sequence: TGTGCCACCAGCCTCCAGACAGGGCCGGACACCGGGGAGCTGTTTTTT.